Each of the 9 T cell receptor beta chains below was sequenced from the same sample in a study of blood T cell repertoires in COVID-19. Libraries were prepared by immunoSEQ multiplex PCR; TCRdb keeps only in-frame clonotypes and omits some of them. The sample has approximately 200,000 clones, about 90% seen once; the top ten hold 2% to 2.5%. Sequencing was done on a sample of peripheral blood. The origin of the receptors is a woman between 50 and 59 years old with acute or convalescent COVID-19.

The chain employs TRBV7-2 and TRBJ1-4, with D perhaps TRBD1 (5 bases). V was clipped by 3 bases and J by 8 bases, with 19 bases between them. The CDR3 spans 16 residues. The germline CDR1 and CDR2 sequences are SGHTA and FQGNSA. CDR3 residues: CASSFWGQGESEKLFF. The CDR3 DNA reads as TGTGCCAGCAGCTTTTGGGGCCAAGGGGAAAGCGAAAAACTGTTTTTT.

The V and J genes are TRBV5-6 and TRBJ1-2; D gene ambiguous. Germline CDR1 is SGHDT and CDR2 is YYEEEE. This CDR3 comprises 12 residues. V lost 2 bases and J lost 8, with 10 bases in between. CDR3 sequence reads: CASSFGPEGYTF. The CDR3 DNA is TGTGCCAGCAGCTTTGGGCCGGAAGGCTACACCTTC.

The chain links TRBV6-5 to TRBJ2-7; TRBD1 matches 8 bases. Germline CDR1 MNHEY, CDR2 SVGAGI. With V trimmed by 0 bases and J by 7 bases, 8 bases remained unmatched. This CDR3 contains 15 residues. The CDR3 is CASSYSGTGAVEQYF. DNA for the CDR3: TGTGCCAGCAGTTACTCCGGGACAGGCGCCGTGGAGCAGTACTTC.

This chain links TRBV18 with TRBJ2-7; weak D call: TRBD1 (6 bases). V gave up 3 bases and J gave up 3 bases, with 15 bases separating them. CDR1 is KGHSH, CDR2 LQKENI, per germline. CDR3 length: 15 amino acids. This CDR3 reads CASSPAYRGGYEQYF. The CDR3 region has the DNA TGTGCCAGCTCACCCGCGTACAGAGGGGGCTACGAGCAGTACTTC.

This sequence joins TRBV7-9 and TRBJ2-1; D perhaps matches TRBD2 (6 bases). The CDR3 totals 15 residues. Deletions cut 1 base from V and 4 bases from J, with 11 bases between. Per germline, CDR1 SEHNR and CDR2 FQNEAQ (reference sequence). CDR3 region: CASSLGGTAYNEQFF. DNA for the CDR3: TGTGCCAGCAGCTTAGGCGGGACGGCATACAATGAGCAGTTCTTC.

V is TRBV19 and J is TRBJ1-1, with a possible D match to TRBD1 (6 bases). Trimming removed 6 bases at V and 0 bases at J, with 14 bases between. The CDR3 runs to 15 residues. Germline-derived CDR1 and CDR2 are LNHDA and SQIVND (reference sequence). CDR3 residues: CASRPTGTMNTEAFF. In DNA form, the CDR3 reads TGTGCCAGTAGGCCGACCGGGACAATGAACACTGAAGCTTTCTTT.

The chain has TRBV27 and TRBJ1-1; TRBD1 might be the D (6 bases). Trimming left V 4 bases short and J 11 bases short, with 20 bases between. The CDR3 is 14 amino acids. Germline CDR1 and CDR2: MNHEY and SMNVEV (reference sequence). The CDR3: CASSSYSPGVGAFF. The CDR3 nucleotides are TGTGCCAGCAGTTCTTACTCTCCAGGGGTAGGCGCTTTCTTT.

The chain combines TRBV12-3 or TRBV12-4 with TRBJ2-7, with D perhaps matching TRBD2 (5 bases). Trimming took off 6 bases at V and 5 bases at J, with 11 bases between the two ends. The CDR3 has 12 amino acids. As DNA, the CDR3 is TGTGCCAGCAGCTTTACTAGAGACGAGCAGTACTTC. Translating gives CASSFTRDEQYF.

This chain uses TRBV9 with TRBJ2-5; no reliable D call. Germline CDR1 and CDR2: SGDLS and YYNGEE. V lost 1 base, J lost 1 base, and 11 bases lay in between. The CDR3 is 15 amino acids. The CDR3 DNA is TGTGCCAGCAGCGTATCCGGTCGTCCCCAAGAGACCCAGTACTTC. Its translation: CASSVSGRPQETQYF.